The T cell receptor (beta chain) described here comes from a study of molecular identifiers for immune sequencing clone quantification. Whole-study results and caveats: Clone sizes could be underestimated for highly expanded clones when identical TCR molecules share a barcode. Whereas naive cells kept under 1% of molecules in clones above 20 RNA copies, such clones held over 97% in effectors.

V was cut by 0 bases and J by 5 bases, with 13 bases left in between. Germline V gene sequence: CDR1 DFQATT, CDR2 SNEGSKA (reference sequence). CDR3 length: 14 residues. Bulk TCR libraries were made with methods that had been previously described and with listed TCR primers. TCRdb re-called the PCR reads with MiXCR, one entry per CDR3 protein. The profile shows roughly 320,000 distinct CDR3 sequences, roughly a quarter of them singletons. Naive CD8 T cell sorting was performed on the CD8+CD4-CCR7+CD45RA+ phenotype. This clonotype was seen repeatedly, ten times or more. Its antigen remains unknown. The gene calls are TRBV20-1 and TRBJ1-2; no clear D gene. This clonotype was sampled from a human donor in good health. Some libraries in this study had Jurkat cell RNA spiked in. The sample was naive CD8+ T cells from blood, with Jurkat cell RNA spiked in. Regarding subset: FACS-sorted CD8+CD4-CCR7+CD45RA+ naive T cells. The CDR3 loop is CSARDSPKEYGYTF. As DNA, the CDR3 is TGCAGTGCTAGAGATTCCCCAAAAGAGTATGGCTACACCTTC.